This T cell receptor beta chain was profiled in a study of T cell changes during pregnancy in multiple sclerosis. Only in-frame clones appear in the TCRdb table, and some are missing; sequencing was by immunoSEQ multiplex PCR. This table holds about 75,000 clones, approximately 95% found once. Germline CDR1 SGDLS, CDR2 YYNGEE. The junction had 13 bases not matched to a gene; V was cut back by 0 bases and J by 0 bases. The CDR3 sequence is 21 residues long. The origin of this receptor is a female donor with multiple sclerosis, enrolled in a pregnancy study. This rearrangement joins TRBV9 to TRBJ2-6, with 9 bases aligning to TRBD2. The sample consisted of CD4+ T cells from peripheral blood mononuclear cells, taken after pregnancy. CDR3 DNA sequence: TGTGCCAGCAGCGTAGGATCTCTAGCGGGATACCTTAGCTCTGGGGCCAACGTCCTGACTTTC. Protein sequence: CASSVGSLAGYLSSGANVLTF.